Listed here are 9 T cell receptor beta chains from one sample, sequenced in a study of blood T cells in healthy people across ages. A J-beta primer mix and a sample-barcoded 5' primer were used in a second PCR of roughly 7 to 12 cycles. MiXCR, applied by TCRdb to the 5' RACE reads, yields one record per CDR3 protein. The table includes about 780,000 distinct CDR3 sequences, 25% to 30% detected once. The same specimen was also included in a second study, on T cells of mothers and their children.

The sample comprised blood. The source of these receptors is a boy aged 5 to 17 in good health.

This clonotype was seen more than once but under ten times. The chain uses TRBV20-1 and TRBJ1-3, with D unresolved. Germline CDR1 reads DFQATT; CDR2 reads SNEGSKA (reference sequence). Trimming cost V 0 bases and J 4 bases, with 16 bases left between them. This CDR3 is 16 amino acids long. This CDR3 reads CSARDQVADTGNTIYF. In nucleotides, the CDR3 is TGCAGTGCTAGAGATCAGGTCGCCGACACGGGAAACACCATATATTTT.

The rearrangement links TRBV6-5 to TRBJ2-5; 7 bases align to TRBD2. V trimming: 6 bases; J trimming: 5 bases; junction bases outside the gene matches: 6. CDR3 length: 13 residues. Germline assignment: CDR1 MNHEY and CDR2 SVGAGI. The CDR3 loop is CASRPGGRETQYF. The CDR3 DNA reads TGTGCCAGCAGGCCCGGGGGGAGGGAGACCCAGTACTTC.

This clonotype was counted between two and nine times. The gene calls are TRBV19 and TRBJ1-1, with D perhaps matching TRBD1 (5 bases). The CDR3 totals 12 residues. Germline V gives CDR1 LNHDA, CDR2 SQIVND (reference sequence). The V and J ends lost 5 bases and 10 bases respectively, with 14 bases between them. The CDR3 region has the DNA TGTGCCAGTAGTTTCGCGGGGCCTGGAGCTTTCTTT. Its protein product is CASSFAGPGAFF.

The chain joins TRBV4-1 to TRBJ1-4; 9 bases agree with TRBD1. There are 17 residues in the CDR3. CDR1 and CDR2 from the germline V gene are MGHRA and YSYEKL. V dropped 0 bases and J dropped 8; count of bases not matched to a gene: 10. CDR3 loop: CASSQENLGTGREKLFF. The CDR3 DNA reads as TGCGCCAGCAGCCAAGAGAATCTGGGGACAGGGCGAGAAAAACTGTTTTTT.

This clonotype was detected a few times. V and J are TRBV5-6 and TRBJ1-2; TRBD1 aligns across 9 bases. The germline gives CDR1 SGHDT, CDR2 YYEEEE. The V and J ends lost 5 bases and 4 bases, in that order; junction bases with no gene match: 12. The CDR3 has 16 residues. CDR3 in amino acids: CASSPGTGRVAYGYTF. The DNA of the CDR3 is TGTGCCAGCAGTCCCGGGACAGGGAGAGTTGCCTATGGCTACACCTTC.

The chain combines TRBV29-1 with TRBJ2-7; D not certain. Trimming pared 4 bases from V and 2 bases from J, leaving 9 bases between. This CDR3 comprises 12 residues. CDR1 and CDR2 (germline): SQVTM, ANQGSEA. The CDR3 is CSVVPGPYEQYF. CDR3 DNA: TGCAGCGTTGTTCCAGGTCCCTACGAGCAGTACTTC.

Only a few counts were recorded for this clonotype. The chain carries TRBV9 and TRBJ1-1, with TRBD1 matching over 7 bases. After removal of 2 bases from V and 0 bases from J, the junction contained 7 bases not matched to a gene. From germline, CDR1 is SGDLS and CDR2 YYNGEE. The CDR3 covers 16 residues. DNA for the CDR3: TGTGCCAGCAGCGTCGATTCCGGGACAGTGAACACTGAAGCTTTCTTT. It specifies CASSVDSGTVNTEAFF. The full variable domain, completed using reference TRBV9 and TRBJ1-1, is DSGVTQTPKHLITATGQRVTLRCSPRSGDLSVYWYQQSLDQGLQFLIQYYNGEERAKGNILERFSAQQFPDLHSELNLSSLELGDSALYFCASSVDSGTVNTEAFFGQGTRLTVV.

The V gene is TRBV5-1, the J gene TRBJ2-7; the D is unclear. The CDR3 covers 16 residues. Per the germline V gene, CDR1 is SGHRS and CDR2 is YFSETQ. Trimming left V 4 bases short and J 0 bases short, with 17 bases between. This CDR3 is CASSTGLQRSSYEQYF. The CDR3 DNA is TGCGCCAGCAGCACCGGATTACAGAGGAGCTCCTACGAGCAGTACTTC.

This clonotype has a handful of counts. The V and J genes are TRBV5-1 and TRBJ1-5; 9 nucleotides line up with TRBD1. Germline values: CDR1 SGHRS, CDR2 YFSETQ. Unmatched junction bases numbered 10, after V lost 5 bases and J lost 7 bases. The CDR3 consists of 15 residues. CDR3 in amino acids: CASRVGQGINQPQHF. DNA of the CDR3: TGCGCCAGCAGGGTTGGACAGGGGATTAACCAGCCCCAGCATTTT.